The clone carrying this T cell receptor (beta chain) came up many times. Amplification targeted the TCR beta CDR3 regions, with RNA transcripts as the source material. First-round RT-PCR relied on HTBI primers, and a second-round multiplex PCR came next. TCRdb re-derived calls from the multiplex PCR reads in MiXCR, one entry per CDR3 protein. The table records 400,000 or so distinct CDR3 sequences, less than 20% of them present only once. Trimming removed 6 bases at V and 0 bases at J, with 11 bases between. Germline CDR1 is DFQATT and CDR2 is SNEGSKA (reference sequence). The CDR3 loop spans 13 amino acids. This specimen comes from a study of Graves' ophthalmopathy and Graves' hyperthyroidism.

This chain links TRBV20-1 with TRBJ1-2; D uncertain. Sequencing was done on a sample of peripheral blood. The sequence was obtained from a woman between 18 and 29 years old with stable Graves' hyperthyroidism. The CDR3 DNA reads as TGCAGTGCCCCTTGGAGAACTAACTATGGCTACACCTTC. It encodes CSAPWRTNYGYTF.